These 7 T cell receptor beta chains were sequenced from one sample in a study of identical twins. TCRdb ran MiXCR on the 5' RACE reads and lists one entry per CDR3 protein. Of 1.5 million to 2 million distinct CDR3 sequences in the sample, about 31% were seen once. The sample consisted of cord blood. Receptors were obtained from a newborn girl in good health.

This sequence joins TRBV6-6 and TRBJ2-2; D is possibly TRBD1 (6 bases). CDR3 size: 16 residues. Looked up from germline, CDR1 is MNHNY and CDR2 is SVGAGI (reference sequence). Trimming removed 5 bases from V and 0 bases from J, with 13 bases in between. The CDR3 DNA reads as TGTGCCAGCAGTCATTCGACAGGCGCGAACACCGGGGAGCTGTTTTTT. This gives the protein CASSHSTGANTGELFF.

This clonotype has more than one count but fewer than ten. The CDR3: CASTNTGTRGETQYF. DNA for the CDR3: TGTGCCAGTACCAACACCGGGACTAGAGGAGAGACCCAGTACTTC. The chain uses TRBV6-1 and TRBJ2-5; the match to TRBD2 covers 8 bases. CDR1 and CDR2 from the germline V gene are MNHNS and SASEGT. Unmatched junction bases numbered 13, after V lost 9 bases and J lost 4 bases. The CDR3 loop spans 15 amino acids.

The CDR3 nucleotides read TGTGCCACCCTACTAGTATCCAAGCCTTACAATGAGCAGTTCTTC. Protein sequence: CATLLVSKPYNEQFF. This sequence joins TRBV7-9 and TRBJ2-1; D is perhaps TRBD2 (5 bases). From germline, CDR1 is SEHNR and CDR2 FQNEAQ (reference sequence). This CDR3 has 15 residues. V gave up 10 bases and J gave up 4 bases, with 20 bases separating them.

The rearrangement uses TRBV25-1 and TRBJ2-5; 8 positions agree with TRBD2. CDR1 MGHDK and CDR2 SYGVNS come from the germline V gene. J gave up 11 bases and V 1 base, and 21 bases lay outside the gene matches. The CDR3 totals 18 residues. CDR3 DNA: TGTGCCAGCAGTGAATCCCCCCTTGAGAGCGGGAGACGCAATGAGCAGTACTTC. It yields the protein CASSESPLESGRRNEQYF.

The rearrangement joins TRBV20-1 to TRBJ2-7; D gene uncertain. Germline loops: CDR1 DFQATT, CDR2 SNEGSKA (reference sequence). This CDR3 spans 12 amino acids. Trimming removed 7 bases at V and 2 bases at J, with 12 bases between. CDR3 in DNA: TGCAGTGGGATGCCGCAGACCTACGAGCAGTACTTC. This sequence encodes CSGMPQTYEQYF.

The chain has TRBV3-1 and TRBJ1-5; no reliable D call. This CDR3 spans 12 amino acids. Between the trimmed V and J ends, which lost 4 bases and 4 bases, there was a span of 5 bases. Germline V gene lookup returns CDR1 LGHDT and CDR2 YNNKEL (reference sequence). DNA of the CDR3: TGTGCCAGCAGCCTCATGAATCAGCCCCAGCATTTT. It encodes CASSLMNQPQHF. The whole variable domain, filled in from reference TRBV3-1 and TRBJ1-5, reads DTAVSQTPKYLVTQMGNDKSIKCEQNLGHDTMYWYKQDSKKFLKIMFSYNNKELIINETVPNRFSPKSPDKAHLNLHINSLELGDSAVYFCASSLMNQPQHFGDGTRLSIL.

In this sample, this clonotype turned up a few times. The chain employs TRBV9 and TRBJ2-1, with 7 nucleotides matching TRBD2. The germline CDR1 and CDR2 sequences are SGDLS and YYNGEE. The CDR3 is 13 residues long. Losses at the gene ends were 3 bases for V and 8 bases for J; bases not matched to a gene: 5. CDR3 sequence: CASSGRELHEQFF. The CDR3 coding sequence is TGTGCCAGCAGCGGGCGGGAGTTGCATGAGCAGTTCTTC. Filled out from reference TRBV9 and TRBJ2-1, the complete variable domain reads DSGVTQTPKHLITATGQRVTLRCSPRSGDLSVYWYQQSLDQGLQFLIQYYNGEERAKGNILERFSAQQFPDLHSELNLSSLELGDSALYFCASSGRELHEQFFGPGTRLTVL.